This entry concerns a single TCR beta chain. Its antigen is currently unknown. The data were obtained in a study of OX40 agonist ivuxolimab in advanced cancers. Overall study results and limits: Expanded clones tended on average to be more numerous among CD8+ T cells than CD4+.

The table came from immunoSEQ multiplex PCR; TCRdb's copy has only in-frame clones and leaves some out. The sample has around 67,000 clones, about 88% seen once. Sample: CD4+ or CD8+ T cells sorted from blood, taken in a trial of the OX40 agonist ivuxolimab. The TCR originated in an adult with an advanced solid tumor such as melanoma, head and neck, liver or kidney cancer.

The CDR3 loop reads CASSQEMGREDQPQHF. CDR3 DNA sequence: TGCGCCAGCAGCCAGGAGATGGGACGGGAGGATCAGCCCCAGCATTTT. This chain joins TRBV4-3 and TRBJ1-5; possibly TRBD1 for D (5 bases). There are 16 residues in the CDR3. The V and J ends lost 3 bases and 5 bases respectively, with 17 bases between them. CDR1 is LGHNA and CDR2 is YSLEER in the germline V gene.